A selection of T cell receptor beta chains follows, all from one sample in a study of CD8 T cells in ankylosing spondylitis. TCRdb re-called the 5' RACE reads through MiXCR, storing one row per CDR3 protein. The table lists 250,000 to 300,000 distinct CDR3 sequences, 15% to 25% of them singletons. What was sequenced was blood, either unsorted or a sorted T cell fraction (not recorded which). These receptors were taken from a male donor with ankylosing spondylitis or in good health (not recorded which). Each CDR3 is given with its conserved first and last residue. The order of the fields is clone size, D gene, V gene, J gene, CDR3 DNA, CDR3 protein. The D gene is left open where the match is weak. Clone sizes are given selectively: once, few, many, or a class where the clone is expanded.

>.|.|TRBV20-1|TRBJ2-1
TGCAGTGCTGGGAATGGTGCTCTAGGTAATGAGCAGTTCTTC
CSAGNGALGNEQFF
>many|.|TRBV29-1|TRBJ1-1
TGCAGCGTTGGGGAGGGACGGGTTGACGAAGCTTTCTTT
CSVGEGRVDEAFF
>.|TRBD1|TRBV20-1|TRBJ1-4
TGCAGTGCTAGTCGACAGGGGGCAGGAGAAAAACTGTTTTTT
CSASRQGAGEKLFF
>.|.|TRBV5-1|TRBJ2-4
TGCGCCAGCAGCGTAGACTGGGGCATTCAGTACTTC
CASSVDWGIQYF
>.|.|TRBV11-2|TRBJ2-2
TGTGCCAGCAGCTCCCGGACGACCCGGGACAACACCGGGGAGCTGTTTTTT
CASSSRTTRDNTGELFF
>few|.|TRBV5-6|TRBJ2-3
TGTGCCAGCAGCTGGGACAGCACAGATACGCAGTATTTT
CASSWDSTDTQYF
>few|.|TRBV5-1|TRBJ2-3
TGCGCCAGCAGCTTGGCCGAGGCAGATACGCAGTATTTT
CASSLAEADTQYF
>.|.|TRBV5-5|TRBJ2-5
TGTGCCAGCAGCTTGTCGGGGGTGGGGGCAGAGACCCAGTACTTC
CASSLSGVGAETQYF
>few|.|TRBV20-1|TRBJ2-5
TGCAGTGCTAGTCCTTCCGAAAGACGTGGGGAGACCCAGTACTTC
CSASPSERRGETQYF
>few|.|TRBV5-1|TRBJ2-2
TGCGCCAGCAGCACCGACACCGGGGAGCTGTTTTTT
CASSTDTGELFF
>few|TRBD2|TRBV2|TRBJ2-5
TGTGCCAGCAGGTCCGGGACTAGCGGGGGGGATTACCAAGAGACCCAGTACTTC
CASRSGTSGGDYQETQYF
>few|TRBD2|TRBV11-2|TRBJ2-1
TGTGCCAGCAGCTCCTCGCAGGGTCGGGGGGGACTCAATGAGCAGTTCTTC
CASSSSQGRGGLNEQFF
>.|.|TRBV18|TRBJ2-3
TGTGCCAGCTCACCTCTCACAGGGAGTTCTGAAGATACGCAGTATTTT
CASSPLTGSSEDTQYF
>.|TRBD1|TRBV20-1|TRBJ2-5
TGCAGTGCCTGGGACAGGGGGCAAGAGACCCAGTACTTC
CSAWDRGQETQYF
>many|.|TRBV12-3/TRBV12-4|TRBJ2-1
TGTGCCAGCAGTTTAGACCCTCCACCTCCACAGTTCTTC
CASSLDPPPPQFF
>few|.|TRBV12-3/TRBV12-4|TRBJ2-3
TGTGCCAGCAGCACGTGGGGGGGCGCAGATACGCAGTATTTT
CASSTWGGADTQYF
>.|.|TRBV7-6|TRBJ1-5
TGTGCCAGCAGCCGCTGGAATCAGCCCCAGCATTTT
CASSRWNQPQHF
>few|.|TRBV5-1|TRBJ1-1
TGCGCCAGCAGCCTACCGGGGGGGGTCACTGAAGCTTTCTTT
CASSLPGGVTEAFF
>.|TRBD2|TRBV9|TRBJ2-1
TGTGCCAGCAGCGTAGCGCCCGGGGGGGCCCTCAATGAGCTGTTCTTC
CASSVAPGGALNELFF
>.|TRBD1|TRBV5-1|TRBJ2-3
TGCGCCAGCAGCTTGCCGACAGGGGTTCCAGATACGCAGTATTTT
CASSLPTGVPDTQYF
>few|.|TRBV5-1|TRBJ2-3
TGCGCCAGCAGCTTGGGCCAGAGCTCAGATACGCAGTATTTT
CASSLGQSSDTQYF
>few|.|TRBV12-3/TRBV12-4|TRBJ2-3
TGTGCCAGCACCCAACGGTCGGGCCCCGCAGATACGCAGTATTTT
CASTQRSGPADTQYF
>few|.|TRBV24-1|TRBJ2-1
TGTGCCACCAGTGATTCTGGGCGAGGAGGGGATTTCGGCAATGAGCAGTTCTTC
CATSDSGRGGDFGNEQFF
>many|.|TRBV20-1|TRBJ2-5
TGCAGTGCTAGAGTGGGCTTGGGGGTCCAAGAGACCCAGTACTTC
CSARVGLGVQETQYF
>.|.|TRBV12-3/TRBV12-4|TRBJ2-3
TGTGCCAGCGCCGGCGCAGATACGCAGTATTTT
CASAGADTQYF
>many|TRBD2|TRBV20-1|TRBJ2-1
TGCAGTGCTACATCTAGCGGGGGGTACAATGAGCAGTTCTTC
CSATSSGGYNEQFF
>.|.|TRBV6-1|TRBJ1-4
TGTGCCAGCAGCCGGTTAGGGGCGAATGGAAAACTGTTTTTT
CASSRLGANGKLFF
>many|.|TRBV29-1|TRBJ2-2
TGCAGCGTTGGGCGTCTCTACACCGGGGAGCTGTTTTTT
CSVGRLYTGELFF
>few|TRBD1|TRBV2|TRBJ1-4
TGTGCCAGCAGTTTAGCCGGGACAGAAAATGAAAAACTGTTTTTT
CASSLAGTENEKLFF
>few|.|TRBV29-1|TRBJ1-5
TGCAGCGCCGTACAGGGCTTTAGCAATCAGCCCCAGCATTTT
CSAVQGFSNQPQHF
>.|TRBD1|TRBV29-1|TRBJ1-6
TGCAGCGTCCGGACAGGGGGAATTTCACCCCTCCACTTT
CSVRTGGISPLHF
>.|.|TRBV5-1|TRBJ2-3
TGCGCCAGCAGCTTGGTAACAGCTAGCACAGATACGCAGTATTTT
CASSLVTASTDTQYF
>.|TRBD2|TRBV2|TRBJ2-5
TGTGCCAGCAGGGCGACTAGCTCGGAGACCCAGTACTTC
CASRATSSETQYF
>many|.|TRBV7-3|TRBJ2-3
TGTGCCAGCAGCCGGGACACAACAGATACGCAGTATTTT
CASSRDTTDTQYF
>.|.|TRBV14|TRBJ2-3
TGTGCCAGCAGCCAAGAGAGCCCTAGCACAGATACGCAGTATTTT
CASSQESPSTDTQYF
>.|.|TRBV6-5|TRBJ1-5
TGTGCCAGCAGTTACGAATCCCCTCGGCACGGGGGTAGCAATCAGCCCCAGCATTTT
CASSYESPRHGGSNQPQHF
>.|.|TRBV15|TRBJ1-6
TGTGCCACCAGCAGAGATTGGGCAGGGGATTCACCCCTCCACTTT
CATSRDWAGDSPLHF
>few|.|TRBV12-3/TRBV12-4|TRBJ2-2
TGTGCCAGCAGCGTTGATGGGCCCGGGGAGCTGTTTTTT
CASSVDGPGELFF
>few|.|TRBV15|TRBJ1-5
TGTGCCACCAGCAGAGTTACGGCTAGCAATCAGCCCCAGCATTTT
CATSRVTASNQPQHF
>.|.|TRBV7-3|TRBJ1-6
TGTGCCAGCAGCTTAACGGGGGAGGGTTCACCCCTCCACTTT
CASSLTGEGSPLHF
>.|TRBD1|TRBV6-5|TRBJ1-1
TGTGCCAGCAGTTACCATCCCGGGACAGGGCGCCCTGAAGCTTTCTTT
CASSYHPGTGRPEAFF
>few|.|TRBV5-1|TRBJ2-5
TGCGCCAGCAGCCCAGGACTGTCCCAAGAGACCCAGTACTTC
CASSPGLSQETQYF
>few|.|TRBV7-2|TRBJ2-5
TGTGCCAGCAGCCCCCACAGGGAAGAGACCCAGTACTTC
CASSPHREETQYF
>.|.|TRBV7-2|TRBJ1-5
TGTGCCAGCAGCTTAGCGTTCTCTCAGCCCCAGCATTTT
CASSLAFSQPQHF
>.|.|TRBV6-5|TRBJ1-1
TGTGCCAGCAGTTACTCGAGGGGGGGAACTGAAGCTTTCTTT
CASSYSRGGTEAFF
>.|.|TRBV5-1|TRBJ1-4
TGCGCCAGCAGCTTGGTGGGGGGCGCGGAAAAACTGTTTTTT
CASSLVGGAEKLFF
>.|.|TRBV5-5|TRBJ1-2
TGTGCCAGCAGCTTGGCTTCGTTAGGGGGAAGCGGCTACACCTTC
CASSLASLGGSGYTF
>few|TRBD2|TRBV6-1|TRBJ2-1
TGTGCCAGCAGTAGGCTAGCGGGGGGGCGCAATGAGCAGTTCTTC
CASSRLAGGRNEQFF
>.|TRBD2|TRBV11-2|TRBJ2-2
TGTGCCAGCAGCCGGACTAGCGGGATCGCGGCCGGGGAGCTGTTTTTT
CASSRTSGIAAGELFF
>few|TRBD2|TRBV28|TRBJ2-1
TGTGCCAGCGTCGGGGGGGGATTCTACAATGAGCAGTTCTTC
CASVGGGFYNEQFF